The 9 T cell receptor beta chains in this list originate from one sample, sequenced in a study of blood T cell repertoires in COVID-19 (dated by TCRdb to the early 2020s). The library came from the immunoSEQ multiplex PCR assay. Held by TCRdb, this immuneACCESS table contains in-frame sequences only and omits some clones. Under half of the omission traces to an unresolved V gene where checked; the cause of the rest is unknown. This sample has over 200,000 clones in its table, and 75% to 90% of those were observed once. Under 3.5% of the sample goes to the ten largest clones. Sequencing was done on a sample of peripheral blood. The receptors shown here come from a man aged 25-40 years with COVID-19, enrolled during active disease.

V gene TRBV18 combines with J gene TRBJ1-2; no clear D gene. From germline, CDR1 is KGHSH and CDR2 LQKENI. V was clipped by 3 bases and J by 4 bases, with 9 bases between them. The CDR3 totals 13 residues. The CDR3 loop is CASSPDSRYGYTF. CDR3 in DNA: TGTGCCAGCTCACCGGATAGCCGCTATGGCTACACCTTC.

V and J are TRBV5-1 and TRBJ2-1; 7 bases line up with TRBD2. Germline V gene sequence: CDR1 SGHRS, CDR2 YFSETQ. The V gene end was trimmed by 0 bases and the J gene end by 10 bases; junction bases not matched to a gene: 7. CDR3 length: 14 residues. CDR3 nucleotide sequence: TGCGCCAGCAGCTTGGTAGGTGGGGAGGGGGAGCAGTTCTTC. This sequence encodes CASSLVGGEGEQFF.

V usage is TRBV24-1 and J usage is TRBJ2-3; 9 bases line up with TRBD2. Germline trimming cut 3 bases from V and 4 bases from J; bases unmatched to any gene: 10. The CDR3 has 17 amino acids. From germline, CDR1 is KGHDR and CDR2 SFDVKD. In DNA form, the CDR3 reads TGTGCCACCAGTGATCACCTCACTAGCGGGCCCGCAGATACGCAGTATTTT. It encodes CATSDHLTSGPADTQYF.

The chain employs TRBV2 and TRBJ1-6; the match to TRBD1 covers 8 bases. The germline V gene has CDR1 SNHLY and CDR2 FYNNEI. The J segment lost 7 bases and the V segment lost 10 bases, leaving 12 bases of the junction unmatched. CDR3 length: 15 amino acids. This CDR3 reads CATRRTGPRNSPLHF. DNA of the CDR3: TGTGCCACCCGCCGGACAGGGCCTAGGAATTCACCCCTCCACTTT.

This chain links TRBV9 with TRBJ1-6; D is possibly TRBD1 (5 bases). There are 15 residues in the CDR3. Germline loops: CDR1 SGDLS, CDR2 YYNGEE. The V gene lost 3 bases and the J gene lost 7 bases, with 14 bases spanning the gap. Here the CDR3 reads CASSALGTPNSPLHF. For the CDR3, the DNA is TGTGCCAGCAGCGCCCTTGGGACTCCCAATTCACCCCTCCACTTT. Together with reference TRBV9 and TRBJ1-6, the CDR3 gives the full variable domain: DSGVTQTPKHLITATGQRVTLRCSPRSGDLSVYWYQQSLDQGLQFLIQYYNGEERAKGNILERFSAQQFPDLHSELNLSSLELGDSALYFCASSALGTPNSPLHFGNGTRLTVT.

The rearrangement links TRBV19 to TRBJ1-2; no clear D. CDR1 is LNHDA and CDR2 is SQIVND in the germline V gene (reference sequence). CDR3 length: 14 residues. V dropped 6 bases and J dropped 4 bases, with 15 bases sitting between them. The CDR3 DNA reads TGTGCCAGTAGCCAGGTGGGCAGGATCTATGGCTACACCTTC. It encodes CASSQVGRIYGYTF. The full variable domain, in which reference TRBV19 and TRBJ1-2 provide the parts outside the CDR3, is DGGITQSPKYLFRKEGQNVTLSCEQNLNHDAMYWYRQDPGQGLRLIYYSQIVNDFQKGDIAEGYSVSREKKESFPLTVTSAQKNPTAFYLCASSQVGRIYGYTFGSGTRLTVV.

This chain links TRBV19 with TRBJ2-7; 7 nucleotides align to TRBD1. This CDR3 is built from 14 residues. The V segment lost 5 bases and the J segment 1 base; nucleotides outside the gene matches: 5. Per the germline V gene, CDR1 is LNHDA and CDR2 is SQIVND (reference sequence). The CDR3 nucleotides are TGTGCCAGTAGTGGGGACAGACGATCCTACGAGCAGTACTTC. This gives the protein CASSGDRRSYEQYF.

The CDR3: CASSGRQGRGEKLFF. CDR3 nucleotide sequence: TGTGCCAGCAGCGGGCGACAGGGGAGGGGAGAAAAACTGTTTTTT. V is TRBV5-6 and J is TRBJ1-4; 8 nucleotides align to TRBD1. Germline loops: CDR1 SGHDT, CDR2 YYEEEE. The ends lost 4 bases at V and 8 bases at J; junction bases unmatched: 10. This CDR3 spans 15 amino acids. The full variable domain, completed using reference TRBV5-6 and TRBJ1-4, is DAGVTQSPTHLIKTRGQQVTLRCSPKSGHDTVSWYQQALGQGPQFIFQYYEEEERQRGNFPDRFSGHQFPNYSSELNVNALLLGDSALYLCASSGRQGRGEKLFFGSGTQLSVL.

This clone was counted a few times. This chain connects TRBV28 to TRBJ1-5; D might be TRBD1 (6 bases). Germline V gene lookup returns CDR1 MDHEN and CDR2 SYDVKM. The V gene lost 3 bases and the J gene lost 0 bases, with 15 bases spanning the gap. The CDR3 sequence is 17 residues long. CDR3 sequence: CASSFPTGSYSNQPQHF. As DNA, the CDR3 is TGTGCCAGCAGTTTCCCGACAGGATCCTATAGCAATCAGCCCCAGCATTTT.